The rows below give T cell receptor beta chains drawn from one sample of a study of blood T cell repertoires in COVID-19. Profiling relied on immunoSEQ multiplex PCR, and the TCRdb table lists in-frame clones only, not all of them. The table records roughly 96,000 clones, around 80% of them present only once. The material sequenced was peripheral blood. The source is a man aged 55-75 years with acute or convalescent COVID-19. The CDR3 runs from the conserved cysteine through the conserved F or W. D genes are given only for firm matches. A row's size may be missing; if present it is once, few, many or a size class.

j_gene	abundance	d_gene	v_gene	CDR3aa	CDR3nt
TRBJ2-7	-	TRBD1	TRBV3-1/TRBV3-2	CASSQGVQGAGEQYF	TGTGCCAGCAGCCAAGGGGTCCAGGGGGCTGGAGAGCAGTACTTC
TRBJ2-3	-	-	TRBV24-1	CATSDRKQEATDTQYF	TGTGCCACCAGTGATCGAAAGCAGGAGGCCACAGATACGCAGTATTTT
TRBJ1-4	-	-	TRBV11-3	CASSFRSGEKLFF	TGTGCCAGCAGCTTCCGCTCGGGTGAAAAACTGTTTTTT
TRBJ1-2	-	TRBD1	TRBV24-1	CATSDTTLLSGTGGLGYGYTF	TGTGCCACCAGTGACACTACGCTCCTCTCCGGGACAGGGGGCTTAGGGTATGGCTACACCTTC
TRBJ1-1	-	-	TRBV13	CASSSTANTEAFF	TGTGCCAGCAGCTCGACAGCGAACACTGAAGCTTTCTTT
TRBJ2-1	-	-	TRBV5-4	CASSKDSQTGNEQFF	TGTGCCAGCAGCAAGGACTCTCAAACGGGGAATGAGCAGTTCTTC
TRBJ2-3	-	-	TRBV19	CASRASTDTQYF	TGTGCCAGTAGGGCTAGCACAGATACGCAGTATTTT
TRBJ1-2	once	-	TRBV24-1	CATSEPSTNYGYTF	TGTGCCACCAGTGAGCCGAGTACTAACTATGGCTACACCTTC
TRBJ1-6	few	-	TRBV5-6	CASSLRGHDSPLHF	TGTGCCAGCAGCTTGCGCGGACATGATTCACCCCTCCACTTT
TRBJ2-1	once	-	TRBV5-8	CASSVTANAYNEQFF	TGTGCCAGCAGCGTGACAGCGAACGCCTACAATGAGCAGTTCTTC
TRBJ2-1	-	TRBD1	TRBV19	CASSVTGGPLNEQFF	TGTGCCAGTAGCGTGACAGGGGGCCCCCTCAATGAGCAGTTCTTC
TRBJ2-1	-	TRBD1	TRBV10-3	CAITLDRGKNNEQFF	TGTGCCATCACCTTGGACAGGGGGAAGAACAATGAGCAGTTCTTC
TRBJ1-3	-	-	TRBV30	CAYRLSGNTIYF	TGTGCCTACAGGCTCTCTGGAAACACCATATATTTT
TRBJ1-5	-	-	TRBV5-1	CASSLVRGSNQPQHF	TGCGCCAGCAGCTTGGTAAGGGGAAGCAATCAGCCCCAGCATTTT
TRBJ1-2	-	-	TRBV29-1	CSVGDSANYGYTF	TGCAGCGTAGGTGACAGCGCTAACTATGGCTACACCTTC
TRBJ2-5	-	TRBD1	TRBV11-3	CASRESAGGWETQYF	TGTGCCAGCAGGGAATCGGCAGGGGGCTGGGAGACCCAGTACTTC
TRBJ2-3	-	-	TRBV2	CASSEADLRDTDTQYF	TGTGCCAGCAGTGAAGCGGACTTGCGGGATACAGATACGCAGTATTTT
TRBJ2-2	once	-	TRBV7-2	CASSPRTVLTGELFF	TGTGCCAGCAGCCCTCGGACAGTTCTGACCGGGGAGCTGTTTTTT
TRBJ1-5	-	TRBD1	TRBV10-3	CAISETYRGNQPQHF	TGTGCCATCAGTGAGACATACAGGGGTAATCAGCCCCAGCATTTT
TRBJ2-5	-	-	TRBV30	CAWSVLEGRQTQYF	TGTGCCTGGAGTGTTTTGGAGGGTAGGCAGACCCAGTACTTC
TRBJ1-1	-	TRBD1	TRBV5-1	CASSLPGGRTEAFF	TGCGCCAGCAGCTTACCAGGGGGCCGGACTGAAGCTTTCTTT
TRBJ2-1	once	-	TRBV10-3	CAISETQNQGLGEQFF	TGTGCCATCAGTGAGACGCAAAACCAGGGTTTAGGCGAGCAGTTCTTC
TRBJ1-5	-	-	TRBV19	CASSARLHSNQPQHF	TGTGCCAGTAGTGCCCGACTACATAGCAATCAGCCCCAGCATTTT
TRBJ1-1	-	-	TRBV4-1	CASSQVGRQRTNTEAFF	TGCGCCAGCAGCCAAGTGGGCAGACAGAGGACGAACACTGAAGCTTTCTTT
TRBJ2-5	-	-	TRBV7-9	CASSFRDTASKTQYF	TGTGCCAGCAGCTTTCGGGACACGGCGTCGAAGACCCAGTACTTC
TRBJ1-2	-	TRBD1	TRBV7-9	CASSLAFLPGQGNYGYTF	TGTGCCAGCAGCTTAGCCTTTTTACCGGGACAGGGAAACTATGGCTACACCTTC
TRBJ2-1	-	-	TRBV11-2	CASSFDAGPINEQFF	TGTGCCAGCAGTTTCGATGCAGGGCCTATCAATGAGCAGTTCTTC
TRBJ1-1	-	TRBD1	TRBV9	CASSTGQAVVSEAFF	TGTGCCAGCAGCACCGGACAGGCGGTAGTATCTGAAGCTTTCTTT
TRBJ2-2	-	TRBD2	TRBV19	CASNPSGPNTGELFF	TGTGCCAGTAACCCTAGCGGGCCGAACACCGGGGAGCTGTTTTTT
TRBJ1-2	medium-sized	-	TRBV6-5	CASRSPFNYGYTF	TGTGCCAGCAGGTCTCCTTTTAACTATGGCTACACCTTC
TRBJ2-1	-	-	TRBV5-8	CASSFLSSGPDEQFF	TGTGCCAGCAGCTTTTTATCCAGCGGGCCAGACGAGCAGTTCTTC
TRBJ2-2	-	-	TRBV14	CASSPRPNTGELFF	TGTGCCAGCAGCCCCAGGCCTAACACCGGGGAGCTGTTTTTT
TRBJ1-2	-	TRBD1	TRBV4-1	CASSQEGTVANYGYTF	TGCGCCAGCAGCCAAGAGGGGACAGTAGCTAACTATGGCTACACCTTC
TRBJ1-1	-	TRBD1	TRBV19	CASKGQSIPEAFF	TGTGCCAGTAAGGGACAGTCTATCCCTGAAGCTTTCTTT
TRBJ1-6	-	-	TRBV30	CAWQGQAYNSPLHF	TGTGCCTGGCAGGGACAAGCCTATAATTCACCCCTCCACTTT
TRBJ1-1	few	-	TRBV14	CASSQVRGGNTEAFF	TGTGCCAGCAGCCAAGTCCGGGGGGGGAACACTGAAGCTTTCTTT
TRBJ1-1	-	-	TRBV20-1	CSARDQSEAFF	TGCAGTGCTAGAGATCAATCTGAAGCTTTCTTT
TRBJ1-5	-	-	TRBV19	CASQNSNQPQHF	TGTGCCAGTCAGAATAGCAATCAGCCCCAGCATTTT
TRBJ1-6	-	-	TRBV18	CASSPPLNSPLHF	TGTGCCAGCTCACCACCCCTTAATTCACCCCTCCACTTT
TRBJ1-5	-	TRBD1	TRBV24-1	CATSGGQGTIYSNQPQHF	TGTGCCACCAGTGGCGGACAGGGGACTATCTATAGCAATCAGCCCCAGCATTTT
TRBJ1-3	-	-	TRBV25-1	CASSVNKHSGNTIYF	TGTGCCAGCAGTGTTAACAAACACTCTGGAAACACCATATATTTT
TRBJ1-2	-	-	TRBV5-1	CASSLYAGPQGYTF	TGCGCCAGCAGCTTGTATGCAGGGCCTCAGGGCTACACCTTC
TRBJ2-3	-	TRBD1	TRBV5-1	CASSLGDRVTDTQYF	TGCGCCAGCAGCTTGGGGGACAGGGTCACAGATACGCAGTATTTT
TRBJ1-5	-	TRBD1	TRBV6-1	CASSELRTGGSQPQHF	TGTGCCAGCAGTGAATTGAGGACAGGGGGTAGTCAGCCCCAGCATTTT
TRBJ1-2	-	TRBD1	TRBV30	CAWRQGGDGGYTF	TGTGCTTGGAGGCAGGGGGGAGATGGTGGCTACACCTTC
TRBJ1-2	-	-	TRBV10-3	CAIGETLRGGYTF	TGTGCCATCGGGGAGACACTCCGAGGGGGCTACACCTTC
TRBJ1-2	-	TRBD1	TRBV6-5	CASNRQGGNYGYTF	TGTGCCAGCAACCGACAGGGGGGGAACTATGGCTACACCTTC
TRBJ1-1	-	TRBD1	TRBV4-1	CASSRTGFGGEAFF	TGCGCCAGCAGTCGGACAGGGTTTGGGGGTGAAGCTTTCTTT
TRBJ2-2	-	-	TRBV18	CASSPVMDTANTGELFF	TGTGCCAGCTCACCAGTTATGGACACCGCGAACACCGGGGAGCTGTTTTTT
TRBJ1-5	-	TRBD1	TRBV18	CASSPETGANQPQHF	TGTGCCAGCTCACCGGAGACAGGGGCCAATCAGCCCCAGCATTTT
TRBJ1-2	-	TRBD1	TRBV5-4	CASSEGQDYNYGYTF	TGTGCCAGCAGCGAGGGACAGGACTATAACTATGGCTACACCTTC
TRBJ2-2	-	-	TRBV4-1	CASTKEVGEFGELFF	TGCGCCAGCACGAAAGAGGTGGGAGAGTTCGGGGAGCTGTTTTTT
TRBJ1-1	-	-	TRBV11-3	CASSTRGGGGTEAFF	TGTGCCAGCAGCACCCGAGGGGGGGGAGGAACTGAAGCTTTCTTT